These 11 T cell receptor beta chains originate from one sample sequenced in a study of cytomegalovirus exposure and HLA in healthy donors. Primers: 60 Vbeta forward and 13 Jbeta reverse. The table came from immunoSEQ multiplex PCR; TCRdb's copy has only in-frame clones and leaves some out. The table lists about 180,000 clones, less than 90% of them singletons. Source material: PBMCs. All receptors come from a girl aged 5-17 years in good health and CMV-seropositive.

The chain carries TRBV4-2 and TRBJ2-7, with 7 nucleotides matching TRBD1. Germline-derived CDR1 and CDR2 are LGHNA and YNFKEQ. This CDR3 contains 13 residues. V was pared by 2 bases and J by 5 bases, with 3 bases of the junction left unmatched. The CDR3 spells CASSQLDRDEQYF. In DNA, the CDR3 is TGTGCCAGCAGCCAACTCGACAGGGACGAGCAGTACTTC.

V and J are TRBV9 and TRBJ2-1, with D possibly matching TRBD2 (5 bases). The germline CDR1 and CDR2 sequences are SGDLS and YYNGEE. V gave up 1 base and J gave up 8 bases, with 7 bases separating them. The CDR3 totals 12 residues. CDR3 sequence reads: CASSVSGYEQFF. CDR3 in DNA: TGTGCCAGCAGCGTATCGGGGTATGAGCAGTTCTTC.

The genes are TRBV27 and TRBJ2-7; no definite D call. Germline V gene sequence: CDR1 MNHEY, CDR2 SMNVEV (reference sequence). The CDR3 is made up of 14 amino acids. V was clipped by 5 bases and J by 0 bases, with 11 bases between them. The CDR3 spells CASSPKPSSYEQYF. CDR3 in DNA: TGTGCCAGCAGTCCAAAACCCAGCTCCTACGAGCAGTACTTC.

This clone came up a few times. The chain couples TRBV15 to TRBJ1-5, with a weak D call TRBD1 (6 bases). The germline CDR1 and CDR2 sequences are LNHNV and YYDKDF (reference sequence). V shed 9 bases and J shed 5 bases, with 14 bases lying between them. The CDR3 has 13 residues. CDR3 amino acids: CATNDRRDQPQHF. CDR3 DNA sequence: TGTGCCACAAATGACAGGAGAGATCAGCCCCAGCATTTT.

The CDR3 here is CASSIVTSGHYEQYF. DNA for the CDR3: TGTGCCAGTAGTATTGTGACTAGCGGGCACTACGAGCAGTACTTC. The chain has TRBV19 and TRBJ2-7, with TRBD2 matching over 10 bases. The CDR3 sequence is 15 residues long. The germline V gene has CDR1 LNHDA and CDR2 SQIVND (reference sequence). V shed 3 bases and J 3 bases; nucleotides not matched to a gene: 5.

This clone turned up a few times. The chain is built from TRBV7-9 and TRBJ2-7, with a tentative D call TRBD2 (6 bases). V gave up 2 bases and J gave up 10 bases, with 15 bases separating them. The CDR3 is 13 amino acids. Germline CDR1 and CDR2: SEHNR and FQNEAQ (reference sequence). The CDR3 nucleotides are TGTGCCAGCAGCTTACAGGCGGGGAAGGTTCAGTACTTC. Translated: CASSLQAGKVQYF.

V and J are TRBV27 and TRBJ2-7, with 8 bases identical to TRBD2. The V gene end was trimmed by 0 bases and the J gene end by 1 base; junction bases not matched to a gene: 5. The germline V gene encodes CDR1 MNHEY and CDR2 SMNVEV (reference sequence). This CDR3 has 16 amino acids. Here the CDR3 DNA reads TGTGCCAGCAGTTTATCCCAGCGGGAGTCATCCTACGAGCAGTACTTC. It is translated as CASSLSQRESSYEQYF.

The chain recombines TRBV7-2 with TRBJ2-3; TRBD2 matches at 11 bases. V lost 6 bases and J lost 5; bases outside the gene matches: 1. Germline CDR1 and CDR2: SGHTA and FQGNSA. CDR3 length equals 13 residues. DNA of the CDR3: TGTGCCAGCAGTGGACTAGCGGGAGATACGCAGTATTTT. Translating gives CASSGLAGDTQYF.

The chain links TRBV15 to TRBJ2-6, with a possible D match to TRBD1 (5 bases). The CDR3 runs to 17 residues. V gave up 4 bases and J gave up 0 bases, with 13 bases separating them. Germline V gives CDR1 LNHNV, CDR2 YYDKDF (reference sequence). The CDR3: CATSILPRASGANVLTF. In DNA form, the CDR3 reads TGTGCCACCAGCATCTTGCCCAGGGCCTCTGGGGCCAACGTCCTGACTTTC.

The chain recombines TRBV9 with TRBJ2-5; 9 bases line up with TRBD2. V lost 3 bases and J lost 5; bases outside the gene matches: 8. Germline CDR1 reads SGDLS; CDR2 reads YYNGEE. The CDR3 runs 15 residues. The DNA for the CDR3 is TGTGCCAGCAGCGCTCTAGCGGGGCCGCGTGAGACCCAGTACTTC. Residues: CASSALAGPRETQYF.

This clone occurred a few times. Other DNA sequences in the sample encode the same CDR3. The chain carries TRBV15 and TRBJ2-7, with TRBD1 matching 11 bases. The CDR3 contains 13 residues. Germline values: CDR1 LNHNV, CDR2 YYDKDF (reference sequence). After removal of 3 bases from V and 7 bases from J, the junction contained 2 bases not matched to a gene. CDR3 amino acids: CATSRDRGREQYF. The CDR3 region has the DNA TGTGCCACCAGCAGGGACAGGGGGCGAGAGCAGTACTTC.